This TCR beta chain is drawn from a study of blood T cell repertoires in COVID-19. This clone appeared once. Germline V lookup: CDR1 MNHEY, CDR2 SVGEGT. This CDR3 is 15 amino acids long. V gave up 5 bases and J gave up 3 bases; unmatched junction bases: 10. Sequencing was performed with immunoSEQ multiplex PCR; in TCRdb, only in-frame clones are kept and a portion is missing. The sample records roughly 260,000 clones, 82% being singletons. The clonotype originates from a woman between 65 and 79 years old with acute or convalescent COVID-19. The rearrangement uses TRBV6-2 or TRBV6-3 and TRBJ2-7, with 7 bases fitting TRBD2. The sequencing sample was made of peripheral blood. CDR3 amino acids: CASSPSSGSFYEQYF. CDR3 coding DNA: TGTGCCAGCAGTCCATCTAGCGGAAGCTTCTACGAGCAGTACTTC.